Reported below is one TCR beta chain. This CDR3 spans 11 amino acids. Germline CDR1 and CDR2: SGHNT and YYREEE (reference sequence). TCRdb passed the PCR reads through MiXCR, listing each CDR3 protein once. The sample comprises around 9,300 distinct CDR3 sequences, 66% of which are singletons, and about a third rests with the top ten. The entry originates in a study of tumor-infiltrating lymphocytes in oesophageal squamous cell carcinoma. This sequence joins TRBV5-4 and TRBJ2-1; D is uncertain. The J call may be mistaken, given a closer DNA end match to TRBJ2-7. This receptor was obtained from a female donor with esophageal squamous cell carcinoma. What was sequenced was esophageal tumor tissue. The CDR3 is CASSAGPLQYF. CDR3 DNA: TGTGCCAGCAGCGCTGGTCCTTTACAGTACTTC.